This T cell receptor beta chain was documented in a study of blood T cell repertoires in COVID-19. CDR1 and CDR2 from the germline V gene are SGDLS and YYNGEE. The CDR3 covers 14 residues. V was shortened by 4 bases and J by 1 base, with 9 bases between the two germline ends. Method: immunoSEQ multiplex PCR; TCRdb's copy keeps in-frame clones and lacks some. This sample has approximately 250,000 clones; 70% to 90% occur once, and the top ten carry 3.5% to 5.5%. Sample: peripheral blood. The V gene is TRBV9, the J gene TRBJ1-3; D perhaps matches TRBD1 (5 bases). This TCR derives from a man aged 60 to 75 who had recovered from COVID-19. CDR3 DNA sequence: TGTGCCAGCAGCCCCGGGACTTCTGGAAACACCATATATTTT. This sequence encodes CASSPGTSGNTIYF.